The 9 T cell receptor beta chains presented below share a single source sample, sequenced in a study of T cell changes during pregnancy in multiple sclerosis. Profiling relied on immunoSEQ multiplex PCR, and the TCRdb table lists in-frame clones only, not all of them. This sample carries tens of thousands of clones, 75% to 95% of them seen once, and the ten largest clones take 5% to 6.5%. The starting material was CD8+ T cells from peripheral blood mononuclear cells, obtained in the second trimester of pregnancy. These receptor sequences come from a female donor with multiple sclerosis, enrolled in a pregnancy study.

The rearrangement uses TRBV4-3 and TRBJ2-6, with D maybe TRBD1 (5 bases). V was pared by 1 base and J by 4 bases, with 11 bases between. This CDR3 contains 16 residues. Per germline, CDR1 LGHNA and CDR2 YSLEER. In nucleotides, the CDR3 is TGCGCCAGCAGCCAAGGGGGCTCGGGCGGGGCCAACGTCCTGACTTTC. Translating it yields CASSQGGSGGANVLTF.

V and J are TRBV19 and TRBJ1-4; D is unresolved. There are 14 residues in the CDR3. Trimming stripped 7 bases from V and 0 bases from J, with 9 bases between. Germline V gene sequence: CDR1 LNHDA, CDR2 SQIVND (reference sequence). The CDR3 reads CASTTVATNEKLFF. The CDR3 DNA reads TGTGCCAGTACTACAGTTGCAACTAATGAAAAACTGTTTTTT.

The chain recombines TRBV7-6 with TRBJ2-7; weak D call: TRBD1 (5 bases). This CDR3 has 14 amino acids. V shed 5 bases and J shed 2 bases, with 13 bases lying between them. CDR1 SGHVS and CDR2 FNYEAQ come from the germline V gene. CDR3: CASSPTRTTYEQYF. For the CDR3, the DNA is TGTGCCAGCAGCCCCACCCGGACAACCTACGAGCAGTACTTC.

The V gene is TRBV5-4, the J gene TRBJ1-1; D unclear. From germline, CDR1 is SGHNT and CDR2 YYREEE (reference sequence). The CDR3 covers 12 residues. V was cut by 4 bases and J by 4 bases, with 8 bases left in between. The CDR3 sequence is CASSQIATEAFF. The CDR3 DNA reads TGTGCCAGCAGCCAGATTGCCACTGAAGCTTTCTTT.

This chain uses TRBV6-1 with TRBJ1-5; TRBD1 is a possible D gene (6 bases). Germline CDR1 and CDR2: MNHNS and SASEGT. This CDR3 comprises 17 residues. V lost 0 bases to trimming and J lost 7 bases, with 19 bases between them. CDR3 in DNA: TGTGCCAGCAGTGAAGCGACGGTCAGGGGCTCGTACCAGCCCCAGCATTTT. Translating it yields CASSEATVRGSYQPQHF.

This clone showed up just once. The chain is built from TRBV6-1 and TRBJ2-1; 8 positions match TRBD1. The CDR3 length is 11 residues. Trimming removed 3 bases from V and 15 bases from J; junction bases left unmatched: 4. CDR1 and CDR2 from the germline V gene are MNHNS and SASEGT. The CDR3 DNA is TGTGCCAGCAGTGAGATAGACAGGGGGTTCTTC. As protein: CASSEIDRGFF.

This chain links TRBV13 with TRBJ2-1; D is unclear. The CDR3 runs to 15 residues. Looked up from germline, CDR1 is PRHDT and CDR2 is FYEKMQ (reference sequence). The germline V and J ends were trimmed by 1 base and 1 base, with 8 bases remaining between them. CDR3 nucleotide sequence: TGTGCCAGCAGCTTAGCCGCCGGGTCCTACAATGAGCAGTTCTTC. Its protein is CASSLAAGSYNEQFF.

This clone was seen only a few times. V is TRBV19 and J is TRBJ2-7; 8 nucleotides align to TRBD2. J was trimmed by 1 base and V by 3 bases; bases with no gene match: 2. Germline values: CDR1 LNHDA, CDR2 SQIVND (reference sequence). The CDR3 runs to 14 residues. The CDR3 loop reads CASSMGGGSYEQYF. As DNA, the CDR3 is TGTGCCAGTAGTATGGGCGGGGGGTCCTACGAGCAGTACTTC.

The chain couples TRBV6-5 to TRBJ1-2; 7 bases match TRBD1. The CDR3 loop spans 13 amino acids. The V gene's germline CDR1 is MNHEY and CDR2 SVGAGI. V lost 6 bases and J lost 2; bases outside the gene matches: 3. The CDR3 loop reads CASSGTANYGYTF. DNA for the CDR3: TGTGCCAGCAGCGGGACAGCAAACTATGGCTACACCTTC.